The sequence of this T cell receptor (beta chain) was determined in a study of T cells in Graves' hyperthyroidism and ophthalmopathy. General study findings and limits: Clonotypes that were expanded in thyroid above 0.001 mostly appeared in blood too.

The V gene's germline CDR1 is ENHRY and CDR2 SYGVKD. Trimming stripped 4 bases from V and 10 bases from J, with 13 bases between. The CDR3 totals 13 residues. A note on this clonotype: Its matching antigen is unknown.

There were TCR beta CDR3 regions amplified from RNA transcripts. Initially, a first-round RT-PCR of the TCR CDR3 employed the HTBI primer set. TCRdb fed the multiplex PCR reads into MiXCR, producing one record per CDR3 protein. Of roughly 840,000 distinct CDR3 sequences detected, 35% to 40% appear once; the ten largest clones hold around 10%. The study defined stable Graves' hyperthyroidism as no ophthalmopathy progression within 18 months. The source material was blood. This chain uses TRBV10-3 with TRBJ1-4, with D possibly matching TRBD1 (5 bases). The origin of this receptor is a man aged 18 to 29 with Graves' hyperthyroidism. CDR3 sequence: CAISVRGPGKLFF. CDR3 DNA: TGTGCCATCAGTGTAAGGGGACCTGGAAAACTGTTTTTT.